Listed below are T cell receptor beta chains from one sample, sequenced in a study of blood T cells in healthy people across ages. TCRdb re-derived calls from the 5' RACE reads in MiXCR, one entry per CDR3 protein. Altogether approximately 600,000 distinct CDR3 sequences are present, under 70% being singletons, with the ten largest covering over 35%. Material for sequencing was blood. The receptors shown here come from a man aged 55 to 70 in good health. Both conserved end residues are part of each CDR3. Each record gives: V gene, CDR3 protein.

TRBV7-2 CASSSGQYTDTQYF
TRBV18 CASSPRQSYGYTF
TRBV5-8 CASSLRAYGYTF
TRBV2 CASSEALHRVRLETQYF
TRBV4-1 CASSQDPVAGGNEQFF
TRBV6-5 CASRPVGSGNTIYF
TRBV20-1 CSARHTSGGHSEQYF
TRBV20-1 CSASPPARRNTEAFF
TRBV4-2 CASSQDRTGGGYTF
TRBV7-2 CASSPVASHSYEQYF
TRBV14 CASSQVVGLGQETQYF
TRBV7-2 CASSLAGGGGRNEQFF
TRBV27 CASSPRNRATDTQYF
TRBV7-9 CASSTLGGKETQYF
TRBV5-1 CASSLASPLAGGSCEQYF
TRBV9 CASSSPRTGGSDTQYF
TRBV7-2 CASSLAAGLYNEQYF
TRBV4-1 CASGQDPTVYGYTF
TRBV3-1 CASSQGPSQETQYF